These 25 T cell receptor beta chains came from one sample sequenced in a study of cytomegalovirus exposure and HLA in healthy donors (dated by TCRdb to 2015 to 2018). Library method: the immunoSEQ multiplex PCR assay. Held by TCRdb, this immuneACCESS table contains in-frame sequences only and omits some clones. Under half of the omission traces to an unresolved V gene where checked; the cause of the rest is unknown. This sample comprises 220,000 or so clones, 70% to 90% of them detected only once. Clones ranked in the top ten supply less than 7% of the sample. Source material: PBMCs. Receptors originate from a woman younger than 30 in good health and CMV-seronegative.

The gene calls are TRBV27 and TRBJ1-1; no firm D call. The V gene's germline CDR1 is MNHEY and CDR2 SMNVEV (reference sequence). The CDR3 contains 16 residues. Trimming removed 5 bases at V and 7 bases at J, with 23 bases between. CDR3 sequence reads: CASSANLGVGRVEAFF. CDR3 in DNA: TGTGCCAGCAGTGCGAATCTTGGGGTGGGCCGTGTTGAAGCTTTCTTT.

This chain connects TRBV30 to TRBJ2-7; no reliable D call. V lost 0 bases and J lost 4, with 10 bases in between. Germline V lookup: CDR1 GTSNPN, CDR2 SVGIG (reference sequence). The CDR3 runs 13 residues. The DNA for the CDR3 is TGTGCCTGGAGTGTCGGCAGACAATACGAGCAGTACTTC. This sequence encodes CAWSVGRQYEQYF.

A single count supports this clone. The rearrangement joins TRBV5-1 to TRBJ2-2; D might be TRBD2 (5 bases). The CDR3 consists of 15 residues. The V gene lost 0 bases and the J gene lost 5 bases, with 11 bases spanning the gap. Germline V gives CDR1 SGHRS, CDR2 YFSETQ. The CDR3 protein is CASSLAWGATGELFF. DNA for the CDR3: TGCGCCAGCAGCTTGGCCTGGGGAGCTACCGGGGAGCTGTTTTTT.

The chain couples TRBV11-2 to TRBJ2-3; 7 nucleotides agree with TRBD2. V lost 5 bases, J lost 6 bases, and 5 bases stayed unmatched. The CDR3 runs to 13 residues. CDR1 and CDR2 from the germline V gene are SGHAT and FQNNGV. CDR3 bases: TGTGCCAGCAGCCCCGGGACTACGGATACGCAGTATTTT. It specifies CASSPGTTDTQYF. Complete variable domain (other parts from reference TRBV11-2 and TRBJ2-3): EAGVAQSPRYKIIEKRQSVAFWCNPISGHATLYWYQQILGQGPKLLIQFQNNGVVDDSQLPKDRFSAERLKGVDSTLKIQPAKLEDSAVYLCASSPGTTDTQYFGPGTRLTVL.

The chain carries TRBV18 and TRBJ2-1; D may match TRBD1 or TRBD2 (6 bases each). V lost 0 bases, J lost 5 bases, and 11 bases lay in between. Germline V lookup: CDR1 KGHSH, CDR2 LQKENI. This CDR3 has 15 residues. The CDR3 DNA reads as TGTGCCAGCTCACCACCGGGGGGCCCCCACAATGAGCAGTTCTTC. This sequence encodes CASSPPGGPHNEQFF.

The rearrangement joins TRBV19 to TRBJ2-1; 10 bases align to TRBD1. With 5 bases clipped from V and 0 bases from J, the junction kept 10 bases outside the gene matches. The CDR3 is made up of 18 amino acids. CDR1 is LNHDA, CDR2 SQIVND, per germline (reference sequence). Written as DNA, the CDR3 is TGTGCCAGTAGTTTTCTCCTAGGGACAGGGGACTCCTACAATGAGCAGTTCTTC. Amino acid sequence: CASSFLLGTGDSYNEQFF.

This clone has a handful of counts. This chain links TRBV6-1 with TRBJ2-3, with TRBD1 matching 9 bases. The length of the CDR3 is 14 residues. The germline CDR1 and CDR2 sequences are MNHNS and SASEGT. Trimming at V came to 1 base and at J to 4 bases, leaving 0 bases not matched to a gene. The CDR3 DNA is TGTGCCAGCAGTGAAGGACAGGGGGCAGATACGCAGTATTTT. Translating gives CASSEGQGADTQYF.

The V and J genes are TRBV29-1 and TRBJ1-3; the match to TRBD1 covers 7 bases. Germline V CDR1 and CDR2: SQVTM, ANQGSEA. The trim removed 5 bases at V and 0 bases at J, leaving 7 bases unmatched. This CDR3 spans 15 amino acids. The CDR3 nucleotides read TGCAGCGTTTTAGACAGGGCGGACTCTGGAAACACCATATATTTT. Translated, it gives CSVLDRADSGNTIYF.

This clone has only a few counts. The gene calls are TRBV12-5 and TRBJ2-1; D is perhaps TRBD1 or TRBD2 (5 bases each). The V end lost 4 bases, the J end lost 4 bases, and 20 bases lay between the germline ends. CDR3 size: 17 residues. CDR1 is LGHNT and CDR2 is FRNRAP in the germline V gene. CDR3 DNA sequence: TGTGCTAGTGGTTCCCTGACCCTAAGAGGGGTATACAATGAGCAGTTCTTC. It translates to CASGSLTLRGVYNEQFF.

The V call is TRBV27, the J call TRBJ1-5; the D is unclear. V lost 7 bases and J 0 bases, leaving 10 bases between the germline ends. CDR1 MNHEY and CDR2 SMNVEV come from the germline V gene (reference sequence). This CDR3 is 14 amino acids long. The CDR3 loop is CASNNGFSNQPQHF. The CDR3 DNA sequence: TGTGCCAGCAACAATGGATTTAGCAATCAGCCCCAGCATTTT.

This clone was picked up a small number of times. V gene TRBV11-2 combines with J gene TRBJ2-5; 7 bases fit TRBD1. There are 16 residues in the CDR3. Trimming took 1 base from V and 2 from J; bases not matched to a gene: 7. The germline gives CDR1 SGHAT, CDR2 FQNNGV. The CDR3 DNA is TGTGCCAGCAGCTTAGTTCCCACAGGGGTGCAAGAGACCCAGTACTTC. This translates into CASSLVPTGVQETQYF.

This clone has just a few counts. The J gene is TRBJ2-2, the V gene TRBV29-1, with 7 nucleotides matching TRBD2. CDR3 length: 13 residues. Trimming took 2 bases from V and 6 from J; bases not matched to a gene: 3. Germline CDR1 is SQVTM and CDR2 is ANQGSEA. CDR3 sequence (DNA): TGCAGCGTTGAATTGGGAGGGGCCGGGGAGCTGTTTTTT. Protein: CSVELGGAGELFF.

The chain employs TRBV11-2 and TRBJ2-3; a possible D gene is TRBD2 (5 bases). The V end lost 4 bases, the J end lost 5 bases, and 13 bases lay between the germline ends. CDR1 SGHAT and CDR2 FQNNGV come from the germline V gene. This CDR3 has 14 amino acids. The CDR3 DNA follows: TGTGCCAGCAGCTACCGACGGGAAAGAGATACGCAGTATTTT. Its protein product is CASSYRRERDTQYF.

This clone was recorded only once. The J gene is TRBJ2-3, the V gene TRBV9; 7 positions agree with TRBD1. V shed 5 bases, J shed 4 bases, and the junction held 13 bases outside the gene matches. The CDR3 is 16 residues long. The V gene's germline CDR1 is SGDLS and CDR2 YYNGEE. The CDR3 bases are TGTGCCAGCAGTCTCGCTAGCAGGGGGTTAGCAGATACGCAGTATTTT. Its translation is CASSLASRGLADTQYF. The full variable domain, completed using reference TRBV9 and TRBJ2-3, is DSGVTQTPKHLITATGQRVTLRCSPRSGDLSVYWYQQSLDQGLQFLIQYYNGEERAKGNILERFSAQQFPDLHSELNLSSLELGDSALYFCASSLASRGLADTQYFGPGTRLTVL.

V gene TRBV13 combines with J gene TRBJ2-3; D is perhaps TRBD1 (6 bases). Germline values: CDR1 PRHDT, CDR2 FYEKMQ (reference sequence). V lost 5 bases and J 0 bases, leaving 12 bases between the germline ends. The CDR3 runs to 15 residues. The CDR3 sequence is CASSRNRASTDTQYF. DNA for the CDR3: TGTGCCAGCAGCCGAAACAGGGCAAGCACAGATACGCAGTATTTT. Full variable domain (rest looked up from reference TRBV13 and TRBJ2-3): AAGVIQSPRHLIKEKRETATLKCYPIPRHDTVYWYQQGPGQDPQFLISFYEKMQSDKGSIPDRFSAQQFSDYHSELNMSSLELGDSALYFCASSRNRASTDTQYFGPGTRLTVL.

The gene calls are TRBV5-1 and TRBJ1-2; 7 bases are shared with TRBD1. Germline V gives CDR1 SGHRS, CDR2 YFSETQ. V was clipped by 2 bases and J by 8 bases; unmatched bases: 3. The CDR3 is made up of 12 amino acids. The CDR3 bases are TGCGCCAGCAGCTTTCAGGGGGACGGCTACACCTTC. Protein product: CASSFQGDGYTF.

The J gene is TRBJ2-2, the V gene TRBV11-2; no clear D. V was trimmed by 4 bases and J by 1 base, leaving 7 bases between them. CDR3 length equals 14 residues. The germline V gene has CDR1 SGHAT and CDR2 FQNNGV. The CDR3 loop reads CASSSPGNTGELFF. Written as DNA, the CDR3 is TGTGCCAGCAGCTCCCCCGGGAACACCGGGGAGCTGTTTTTT. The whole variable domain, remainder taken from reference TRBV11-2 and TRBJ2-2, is EAGVAQSPRYKIIEKRQSVAFWCNPISGHATLYWYQQILGQGPKLLIQFQNNGVVDDSQLPKDRFSAERLKGVDSTLKIQPAKLEDSAVYLCASSSPGNTGELFFGEGSRLTVL.

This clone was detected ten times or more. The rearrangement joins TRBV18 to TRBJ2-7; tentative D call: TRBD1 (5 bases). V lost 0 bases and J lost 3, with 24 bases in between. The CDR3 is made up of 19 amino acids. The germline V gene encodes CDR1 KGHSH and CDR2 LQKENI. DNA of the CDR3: TGTGCCAGCTCACCACCGCTCCGCGATCGGACAAATAACCTCTACGAGCAGTACTTC. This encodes CASSPPLRDRTNNLYEQYF.

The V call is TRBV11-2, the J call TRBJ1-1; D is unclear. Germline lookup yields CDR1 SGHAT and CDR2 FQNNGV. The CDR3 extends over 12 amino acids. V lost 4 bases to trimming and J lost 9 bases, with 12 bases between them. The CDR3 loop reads CASSYAGEKAFF. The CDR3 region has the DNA TGTGCCAGCAGCTACGCCGGGGAAAAAGCTTTCTTT. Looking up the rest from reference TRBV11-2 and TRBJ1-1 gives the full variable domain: EAGVAQSPRYKIIEKRQSVAFWCNPISGHATLYWYQQILGQGPKLLIQFQNNGVVDDSQLPKDRFSAERLKGVDSTLKIQPAKLEDSAVYLCASSYAGEKAFFGQGTRLTVV.

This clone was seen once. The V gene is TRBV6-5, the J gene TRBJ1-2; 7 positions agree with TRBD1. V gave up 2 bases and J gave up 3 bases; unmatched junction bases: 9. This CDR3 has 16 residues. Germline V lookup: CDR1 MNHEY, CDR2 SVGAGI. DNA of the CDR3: TGTGCCAGCAGTTACCTACCCCTCGGGACAGACTATGGCTACACCTTC. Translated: CASSYLPLGTDYGYTF.

CDR3: CASSPPRTTGNTIYF. CDR3 DNA: TGTGCCAGCAGCCCCCCCCGCACTACTGGAAACACCATATATTTT. This chain connects TRBV5-6 to TRBJ1-3; D is unresolved. In germline, CDR1 is SGHDT, CDR2 YYEEEE. V lost 4 bases and J 2 bases, leaving 13 bases between the germline ends. CDR3 length: 15 residues.

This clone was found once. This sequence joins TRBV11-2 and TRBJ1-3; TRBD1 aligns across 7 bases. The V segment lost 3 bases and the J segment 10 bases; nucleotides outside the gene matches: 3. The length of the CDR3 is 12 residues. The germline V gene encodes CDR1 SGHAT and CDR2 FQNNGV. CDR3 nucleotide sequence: TGTGCCAGCAGCTTGGACAGGCTGACCATATATTTT. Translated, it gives CASSLDRLTIYF.

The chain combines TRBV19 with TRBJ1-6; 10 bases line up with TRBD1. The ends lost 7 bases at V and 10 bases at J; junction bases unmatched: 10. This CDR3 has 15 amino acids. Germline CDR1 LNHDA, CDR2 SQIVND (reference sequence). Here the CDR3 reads CASKDRDRGRSPLHF. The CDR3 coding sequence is TGTGCCAGTAAGGATCGGGACAGGGGTCGATCACCCCTCCACTTT.

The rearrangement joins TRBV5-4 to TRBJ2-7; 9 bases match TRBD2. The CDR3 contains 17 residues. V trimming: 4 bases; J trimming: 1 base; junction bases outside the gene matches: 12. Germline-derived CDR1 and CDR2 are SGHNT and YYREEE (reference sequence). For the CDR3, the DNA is TGTGCCAGCAGCCCCAGCCCCATAGCGGGGGAATCCTACGAGCAGTACTTC. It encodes CASSPSPIAGESYEQYF.

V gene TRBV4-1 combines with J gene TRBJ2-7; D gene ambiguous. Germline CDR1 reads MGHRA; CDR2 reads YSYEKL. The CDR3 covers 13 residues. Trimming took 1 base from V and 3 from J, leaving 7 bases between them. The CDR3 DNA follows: TGCGCCAGCAGCCAAGGGGCAATCTACGAGCAGTACTTC. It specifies CASSQGAIYEQYF.